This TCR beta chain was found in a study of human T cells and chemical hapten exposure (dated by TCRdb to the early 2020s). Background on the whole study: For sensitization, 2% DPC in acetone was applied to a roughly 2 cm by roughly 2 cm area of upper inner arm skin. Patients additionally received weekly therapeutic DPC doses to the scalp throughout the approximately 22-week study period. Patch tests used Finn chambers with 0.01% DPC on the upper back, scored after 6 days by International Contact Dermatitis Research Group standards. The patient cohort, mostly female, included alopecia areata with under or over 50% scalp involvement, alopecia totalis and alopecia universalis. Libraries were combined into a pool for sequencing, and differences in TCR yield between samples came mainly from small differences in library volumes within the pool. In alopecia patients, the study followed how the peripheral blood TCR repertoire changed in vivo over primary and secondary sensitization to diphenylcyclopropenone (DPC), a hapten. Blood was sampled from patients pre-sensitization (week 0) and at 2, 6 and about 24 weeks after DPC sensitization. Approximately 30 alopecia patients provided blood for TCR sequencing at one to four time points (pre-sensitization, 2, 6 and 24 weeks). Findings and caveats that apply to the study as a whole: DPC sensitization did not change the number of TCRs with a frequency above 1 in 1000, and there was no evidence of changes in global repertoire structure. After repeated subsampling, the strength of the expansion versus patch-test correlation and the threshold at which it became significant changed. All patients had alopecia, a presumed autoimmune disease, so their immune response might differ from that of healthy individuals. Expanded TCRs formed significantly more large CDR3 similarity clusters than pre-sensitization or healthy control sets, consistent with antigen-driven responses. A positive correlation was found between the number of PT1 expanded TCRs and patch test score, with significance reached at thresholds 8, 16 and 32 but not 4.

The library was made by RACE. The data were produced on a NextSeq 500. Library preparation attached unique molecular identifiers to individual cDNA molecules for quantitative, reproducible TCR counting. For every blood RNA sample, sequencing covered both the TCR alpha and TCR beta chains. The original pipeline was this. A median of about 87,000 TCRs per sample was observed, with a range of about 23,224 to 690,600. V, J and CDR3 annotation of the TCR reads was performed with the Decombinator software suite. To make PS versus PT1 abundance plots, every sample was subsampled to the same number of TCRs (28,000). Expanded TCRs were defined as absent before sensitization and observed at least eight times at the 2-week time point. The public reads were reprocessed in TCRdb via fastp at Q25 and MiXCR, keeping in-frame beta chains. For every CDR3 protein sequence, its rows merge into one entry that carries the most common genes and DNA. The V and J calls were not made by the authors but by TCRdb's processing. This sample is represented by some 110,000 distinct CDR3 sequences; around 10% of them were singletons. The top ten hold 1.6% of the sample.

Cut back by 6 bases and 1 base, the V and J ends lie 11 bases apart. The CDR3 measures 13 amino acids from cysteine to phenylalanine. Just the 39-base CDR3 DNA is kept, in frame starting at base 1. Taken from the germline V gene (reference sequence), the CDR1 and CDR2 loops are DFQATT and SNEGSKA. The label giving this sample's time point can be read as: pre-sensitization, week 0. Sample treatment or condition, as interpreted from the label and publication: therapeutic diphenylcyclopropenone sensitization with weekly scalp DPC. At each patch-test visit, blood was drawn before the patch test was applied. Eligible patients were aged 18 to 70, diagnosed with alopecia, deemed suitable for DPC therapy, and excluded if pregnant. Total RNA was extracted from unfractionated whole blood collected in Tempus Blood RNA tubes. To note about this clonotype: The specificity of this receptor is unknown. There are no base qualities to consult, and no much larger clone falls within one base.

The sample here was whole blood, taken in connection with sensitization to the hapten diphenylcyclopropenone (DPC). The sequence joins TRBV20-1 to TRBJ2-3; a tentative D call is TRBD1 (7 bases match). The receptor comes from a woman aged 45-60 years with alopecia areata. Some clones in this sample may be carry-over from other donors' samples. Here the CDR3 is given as CSAQGGGTDTQYF. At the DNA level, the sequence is TGCAGTGCCCAGGGGGGCGGCACAGATACGCAGTATTTT.